The entry below describes one TCR beta chain. Profiling relied on immunoSEQ multiplex PCR, and the TCRdb table lists in-frame clones only, not all of them. The sample includes 150,000 or so clones, 80% to 95% seen only once; the top ten take around 2.3%. This record belongs to a study of T cell responses to AZD1222 COVID-19 vaccine. This clonotype was sampled from an adult in good health. Sequenced material: peripheral blood, taken on day 0 of AZD1222 vaccination.

In nucleotides, the CDR3 is TGCGCCAGCAGCTTGGTAACGGGAGGCACCGGGGAGCTGTTTTTT. This gives the protein CASSLVTGGTGELFF. The genes are TRBV5-1 and TRBJ2-2, with TRBD2 matching over 7 bases. This CDR3 has 15 residues. Trimming removed 0 bases from V and 4 bases from J; junction bases left unmatched: 3. CDR1 and CDR2 (germline): SGHRS, YFSETQ.